What follows are 5 T cell receptor beta chains derived from one specimen sequenced in a study of T cells in Graves' hyperthyroidism and ophthalmopathy. Amplification targeted TCR beta CDR3 regions from RNA transcripts. HTBI primers were used for first-round RT-PCR of the TCR CDR3. TCRdb itself ran the multiplex PCR reads through MiXCR, one entry per CDR3 protein. The table includes approximately 350,000 distinct CDR3 sequences, about 15% detected once. Specimen: blood. These TCRs come from a woman aged 55 to 70 with Graves' ophthalmopathy.

In its sample, this clonotype was seen a few times. The genes are TRBV5-1 and TRBJ2-1; D perhaps matches TRBD2 (6 bases). The V and J ends lost 0 bases and 3 bases respectively, with 10 bases between them. Germline lookup yields CDR1 SGHRS and CDR2 YFSETQ. CDR3 length: 15 amino acids. The CDR3 region has the DNA TGCGCCAGCAGCTTGGGCGCGGGGAACTACAATGAGCAGTTCTTC. It is translated as CASSLGAGNYNEQFF.

This clonotype was counted many times. This chain connects TRBV7-9 to TRBJ2-1; perhaps TRBD2 as D (6 bases). The CDR3 is 11 residues long. With 5 bases removed from V and 8 bases from J, the gap between germline ends came to 7 bases. Germline-derived CDR1 and CDR2 are SEHNR and FQNEAQ (reference sequence). CDR3 loop: CASSREDEQFF. CDR3 bases: TGTGCCAGCAGCAGGGAGGATGAGCAGTTCTTC.

This clonotype has at least ten counts. V and J are TRBV28 and TRBJ2-3; D ambiguous. Trimming pared 3 bases from V and 2 bases from J, leaving 9 bases between. The CDR3 covers 14 residues. Germline loops: CDR1 MDHEN, CDR2 SYDVKM. The CDR3 DNA reads TGTGCCAGCAGTTTGGTCAGGAACACAGATACGCAGTATTTT. Translated: CASSLVRNTDTQYF.

The sample holds a few counts of this clonotype. J is TRBJ1-2 and V is TRBV6-1, with 8 bases lining up with TRBD1. J lost 4 bases, V lost 1 base, and 8 bases had no gene match. The CDR3 contains 16 residues. CDR1 is MNHNS and CDR2 is SASEGT in the germline V gene. The CDR3 DNA reads TGTGCCAGCAGTGAAGAGTTCAGGGGGCTCGGCTATGGCTACACCTTC. Amino acid sequence: CASSEEFRGLGYGYTF.

This clonotype was seen a handful of times. V and J are TRBV30 and TRBJ1-6, with D uncertain. The CDR3 has 15 residues. V gave up 4 bases and J gave up 6 bases, with 16 bases separating them. Germline assignment: CDR1 GTSNPN and CDR2 SVGIG (reference sequence). In DNA, the CDR3 is TGTGCCTGGAAACTCGTAGGCAGAGCTAATTCACCCCTCCACTTT. Its translation: CAWKLVGRANSPLHF.